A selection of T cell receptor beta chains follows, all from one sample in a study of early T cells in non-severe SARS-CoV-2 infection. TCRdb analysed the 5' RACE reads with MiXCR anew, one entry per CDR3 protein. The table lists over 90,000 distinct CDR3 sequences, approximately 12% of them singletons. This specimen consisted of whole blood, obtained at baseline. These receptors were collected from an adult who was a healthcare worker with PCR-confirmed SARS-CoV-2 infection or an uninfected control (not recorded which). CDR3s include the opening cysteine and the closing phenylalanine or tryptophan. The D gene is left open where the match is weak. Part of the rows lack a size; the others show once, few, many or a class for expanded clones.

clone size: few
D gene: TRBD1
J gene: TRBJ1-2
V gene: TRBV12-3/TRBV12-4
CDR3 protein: CASSLWDRPNYGYTF
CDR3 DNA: TGTGCCAGCAGCCTCTGGGACAGACCTAACTATGGCTACACCTTC

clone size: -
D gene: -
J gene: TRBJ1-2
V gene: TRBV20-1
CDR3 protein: CSARRGYTF
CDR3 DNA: TGCAGTGCTAGGAGGGGCTACACCTTC

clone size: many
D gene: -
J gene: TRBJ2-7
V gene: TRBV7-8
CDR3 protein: CASSFGGGGYYEQYF
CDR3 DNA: TGTGCCAGCAGCTTTGGGGGGGGCGGTTACTACGAGCAGTACTTC

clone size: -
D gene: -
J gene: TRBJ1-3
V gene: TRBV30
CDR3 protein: CAWQPLISGNTIYF
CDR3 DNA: TGTGCCTGGCAACCGCTGATCTCTGGAAACACCATATATTTT

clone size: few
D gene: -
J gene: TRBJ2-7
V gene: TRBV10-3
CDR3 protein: CAISGRQGPYEQYF
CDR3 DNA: TGTGCCATCAGTGGTAGGCAGGGGCCCTACGAGCAGTACTTC

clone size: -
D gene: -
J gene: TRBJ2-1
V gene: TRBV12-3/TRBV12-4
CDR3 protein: CASSLAGEYNEQFF
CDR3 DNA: TGTGCCAGCAGTTTAGCGGGAGAGTATAATGAGCAGTTCTTC

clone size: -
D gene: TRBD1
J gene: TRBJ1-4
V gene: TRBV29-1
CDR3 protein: CSVLPGTGRLFF
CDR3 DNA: TGCAGCGTCCTCCCCGGGACAGGAAGACTGTTTTTT

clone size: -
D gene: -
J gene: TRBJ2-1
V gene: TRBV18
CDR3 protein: CASSPREIAYNEQFF
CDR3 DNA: TGTGCCAGCTCACCACGGGAGATAGCCTACAATGAGCAGTTCTTC

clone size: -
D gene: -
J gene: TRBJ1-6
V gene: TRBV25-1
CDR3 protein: CASSGHLNSPLHF
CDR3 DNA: TGTGCCAGCAGTGGACACCTTAATTCACCCCTCCACTTT

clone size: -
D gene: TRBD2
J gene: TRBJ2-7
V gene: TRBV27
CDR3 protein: CASSLSTGGTWYEQYF
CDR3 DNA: TGTGCAAGCAGTTTATCTACGGGAGGGACCTGGTACGAGCAGTACTTC

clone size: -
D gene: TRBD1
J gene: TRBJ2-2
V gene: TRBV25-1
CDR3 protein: CASRDRVNTGELFF
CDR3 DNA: TGTGCCAGCCGGGACAGGGTTAACACCGGGGAGCTGTTTTTT

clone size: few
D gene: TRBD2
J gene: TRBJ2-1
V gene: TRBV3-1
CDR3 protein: CASGGSVYYNEQFF
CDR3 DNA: TGTGCCAGCGGCGGGAGTGTGTACTACAATGAGCAGTTCTTC

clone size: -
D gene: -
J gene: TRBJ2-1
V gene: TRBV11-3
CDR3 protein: CASSLGGTRSYNEQFF
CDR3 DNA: TGTGCCAGCAGCTTAGGTGGCACTCGCTCCTACAATGAGCAGTTCTTC

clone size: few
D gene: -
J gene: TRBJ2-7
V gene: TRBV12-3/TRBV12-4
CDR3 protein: CASSYSVAEQYF
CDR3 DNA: TGTGCCAGCAGCTACAGCGTAGCCGAGCAGTACTTC

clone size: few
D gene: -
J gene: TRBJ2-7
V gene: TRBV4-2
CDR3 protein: CASSQVVYSEQYF
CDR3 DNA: TGTGCCAGCAGCCAAGTTGTCTACTCCGAGCAGTACTTC

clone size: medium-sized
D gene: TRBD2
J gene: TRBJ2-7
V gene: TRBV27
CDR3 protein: CASSSRLAGYEQYF
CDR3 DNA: TGTGCCAGCAGTTCCAGACTAGCGGGTTACGAGCAGTACTTC